This record covers a single T cell receptor (beta chain). This sample is drawn from a study of blood T cell repertoires in COVID-19. Study background: The United States, Italy and Spain supplied acute and convalescent COVID-19 samples.

The germline CDR1 and CDR2 sequences are SNHLY and FYNNEI. The ends were cut back, 5 bases at V and 0 bases at J, with 11 bases in the middle. The CDR3 extends over 16 amino acids. In the source study's methods: The assay estimated nucleated cells by amplifying reference gene primers. Generated by immunoSEQ multiplex PCR, the TCRdb table keeps only in-frame clones and is missing some. V and J calls and clone size come straight from that table; D and trimming were deduced from the DNA. Of more than 15,000 clones in the sample, 75% to 90% were seen once. This clonotype was obtained from a middle-aged man with active COVID-19. The specimen was peripheral blood. The rearrangement joins TRBV2 to TRBJ2-6; possible D gene TRBD2, 5 bases. The CDR3 spells CASSQGRFSGANVLTF. For the CDR3, the DNA is TGTGCCAGCAGTCAAGGGAGATTCTCTGGGGCCAACGTCCTGACTTTC.